These T cell receptor beta chains were read from a single sample in a study of blood T cells in healthy people across ages. TCRdb processed the 5' RACE reads anew with MiXCR; each CDR3 protein has one entry. Of almost 1 million distinct CDR3 sequences in the sample, roughly half were seen once. The sample was blood. The source of these receptors is a woman aged 55-69 years in good health. The CDR3 runs from the conserved cysteine through the conserved F or W. D genes are given only for firm matches. Rows give clone size only sometimes, using once, few, many, or a class for an expanded clone.

>TRBV10-3|TRBJ2-3|many|TRBD2
CAIKGSGREDTQYF
TGTGCCATCAAAGGGAGCGGGAGAGAAGATACGCAGTATTTT
>TRBV6-5|TRBJ2-5|many|TRBD2
CASRTSGQETQYF
TGTGCCAGCAGGACTAGCGGACAAGAGACCCAGTACTTC
>TRBV11-2|TRBJ2-7|-|TRBD2
CASGLTRREVYEQYF
TGTGCCAGCGGCCTAACTCGGCGGGAGGTCTACGAGCAGTACTTC
>TRBV2|TRBJ2-7|-|TRBD2
CASNTGTWGTSGTYEQYF
TGTGCCAGCAATACCGGGACATGGGGGACTAGCGGGACCTACGAGCAGTACTTC
>TRBV7-3|TRBJ2-7|-|-
CASSPEAGDYEQYF
TGTGCCAGCAGCCCAGAAGCGGGCGACTACGAGCAGTACTTC
>TRBV12-5|TRBJ2-7|-|TRBD2
CASGWASGGYNEQYF
TGTGCTAGTGGTTGGGCTAGCGGGGGGTACAATGAGCAGTACTTC
>TRBV10-3|TRBJ2-1|few|-
CAIRAVDFNEQFF
TGTGCCATCAGAGCCGTGGACTTCAATGAGCAGTTCTTC
>TRBV27|TRBJ1-1|few|TRBD1
CASSRTRTGATQLGFF
TGTGCCAGCAGCCGTACTCGGACAGGGGCTACCCAATTGGGTTTCTTT
>TRBV6-1|TRBJ2-7|-|-
CASRGVSYEQYF
TGTGCCAGCAGGGGAGTCTCCTACGAGCAGTACTTC
>TRBV6-5|TRBJ2-4|-|-
CASSRGQGRAKNIQYF
TGTGCCAGCAGCCGAGGGCAGGGAAGGGCCAAAAACATTCAGTACTTC
>TRBV28|TRBJ2-3|few|-
CASMRSTDTQYF
TGTGCCAGCATGCGCTCCACAGATACGCAGTATTTT
>TRBV2|TRBJ2-7|few|-
CACGLGGYEQYF
TGTGCCTGTGGACTTGGAGGCTACGAGCAGTACTTC
>TRBV27|TRBJ2-7|-|TRBD1
CASSLNRQGASHEQYF
TGTGCCAGCAGTTTAAATCGACAGGGGGCTTCCCACGAGCAGTACTTC
>TRBV2|TRBJ1-5|few|-
CASSEQGYSNQPQHF
TGTGCCAGCAGTGAACAGGGGTATAGCAATCAGCCCCAGCATTTT